Given below is one TCR beta chain in context. Data came from immunoSEQ multiplex PCR; TCRdb stores just in-frame clones and leaves some out. The sample has some 59,000 clones, roughly 76% seen once; the top ten hold roughly 4.8%. This sample was taken from a study of blood T cell repertoires in COVID-19. The overall study: Spain, Italy and the United States supplied samples that represented acute and convalescent COVID-19.

The CDR3 has 15 residues. Germline V gene lookup returns CDR1 SGHTS and CDR2 YDEGEE. With 4 bases clipped from V and 4 bases from J, the junction kept 8 bases outside the gene matches. The origin of this receptor is a woman aged 55-75 years with acute or convalescent COVID-19. J is TRBJ2-1 and V is TRBV5-8, with 7 bases matching TRBD1. The sequenced material came from peripheral blood. This CDR3 reads CASSRRGQPYNEQFF. Here the CDR3 DNA reads TGTGCCAGCAGCCGACGGGGACAGCCTTACAATGAGCAGTTCTTC.